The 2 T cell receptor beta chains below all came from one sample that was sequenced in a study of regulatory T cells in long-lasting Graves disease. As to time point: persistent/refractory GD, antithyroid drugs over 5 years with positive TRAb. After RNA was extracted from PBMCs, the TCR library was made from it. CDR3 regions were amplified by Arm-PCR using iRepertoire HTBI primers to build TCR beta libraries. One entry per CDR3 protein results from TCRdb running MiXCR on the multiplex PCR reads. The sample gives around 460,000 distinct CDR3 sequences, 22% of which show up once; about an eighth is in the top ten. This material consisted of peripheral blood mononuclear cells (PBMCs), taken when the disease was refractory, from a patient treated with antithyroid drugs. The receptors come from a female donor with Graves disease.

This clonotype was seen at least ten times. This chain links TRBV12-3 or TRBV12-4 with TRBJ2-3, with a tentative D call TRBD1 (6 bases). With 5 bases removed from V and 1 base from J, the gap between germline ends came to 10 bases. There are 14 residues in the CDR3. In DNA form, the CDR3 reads TGTGCCAGCAGTAACCGACAGGGCACAGATACGCAGTATTTT. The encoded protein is CASSNRQGTDTQYF.

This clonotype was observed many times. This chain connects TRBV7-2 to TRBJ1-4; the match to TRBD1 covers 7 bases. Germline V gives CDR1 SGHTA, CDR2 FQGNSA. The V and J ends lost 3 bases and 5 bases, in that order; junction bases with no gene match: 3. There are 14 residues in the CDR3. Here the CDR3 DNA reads TGTGCCAGCAGCTTCGGACAGGACAATGAAAAACTGTTTTTT. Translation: CASSFGQDNEKLFF.